This T cell receptor beta chain came from a study of lymphopenia after photon versus proton radiotherapy. Germline V CDR1 and CDR2: KGHSH, LQKENI. V shed 6 bases and J shed 2 bases, with 8 bases lying between them. The CDR3 has 13 amino acids. A remark on this clone: The antigen is undetermined.

Study results and caveats: After the lymphocyte nadir, photon-treated repertoires showed oligoclonal expansion, especially of CD8+ Temra cells.

Clones were sequenced by immunoSEQ multiplex PCR, and TCRdb holds only the in-frame ones, with some missing. The table records fewer than 35,000 clones, 89% of them present only once. Specimen: peripheral blood, collected from a patient treated with proton-based radiotherapy. This TCR came from a woman in her 70s with pancreatic cancer. Some clones in this sample may be carry-over from other donors' samples. J is TRBJ1-5 and V is TRBV18; possible D gene TRBD1, 6 bases. The CDR3 loop reads CASSGGGNQPQHF. The CDR3 nucleotides read TGTGCCAGCTCCGGGGGCGGCAATCAGCCCCAGCATTTT.